The source of this T cell receptor (beta chain) is a study of blood T cell repertoires in COVID-19. In the study overall: Specimens from acute and convalescent COVID-19 originated in the United States, Italy and Spain. T cells, B-cell-depleted T cells, or PBMCs provided the cDNA or gDNA that served as material.

In the study's own analysis: For nucleated cells, counts were estimated from reference gene primer amplification. Data came from immunoSEQ multiplex PCR; TCRdb stores just in-frame clones and leaves some out. D and trimming were read from the DNA, whereas the V and J calls and clone size are those reported in that table. Among under 150,000 clones, 88% were seen once, and the ten largest hold 25% to 35%. V lost 0 bases to trimming and J lost 7 bases, with 10 bases between them. This CDR3 comprises 13 residues. Germline assignment: CDR1 GTSNPN and CDR2 SVGIG (reference sequence). The receptor was derived from a human donor in a cohort sampled during active COVID-19. V usage is TRBV30 and J usage is TRBJ2-1; no definite D call. Material for sequencing was peripheral blood. CDR3 amino acids: CAWSVGSKNEQFF. The CDR3 DNA reads TGTGCCTGGAGTGTCGGGTCTAAGAATGAGCAGTTCTTC.